The TCR beta chain described here comes from a study of shared clonotypes between healthy human individuals. Libraries were prepared by immunoSEQ multiplex PCR; TCRdb keeps only in-frame clonotypes and omits some of them. Of 450,000 or so clones detected, about 74% appear once; the ten largest clones hold more than 10%. Germline CDR1 is MNHNY and CDR2 is SVGAGI (reference sequence). This CDR3 is built from 15 residues. V was pared by 5 bases and J by 0 bases, with 11 bases between. The sequenced sample consisted of PBMCs. This clonotype was sampled from a woman aged 40 to 50 in good health. Some clones in this sample may be carry-over from other donors' samples. The rearrangement uses TRBV6-6 and TRBJ2-1, with D uncertain. For the CDR3, the DNA is TGTGCCAGCAGTCCCCCTGGCGGCTCCTACAATGAGCAGTTCTTC. It translates to CASSPPGGSYNEQFF.